Below are 22 T cell receptor beta chains sequenced from a single sample in a study of glioma-infiltrating T cells after dendritic cell vaccination. The data were produced by immunoSEQ multiplex PCR, yet TCRdb's version contains in-frame clones alone and is incomplete. The sample lists about 95,000 clones; 70% to 90% were seen once. The sequencing here drew on blood, taken before dendritic cell vaccination. These receptors were taken from a human donor with glioblastoma.

This chain's CDR3 is CASSRSGGKDNEQFF. The CDR3 DNA sequence: TGTGCCAGCAGCAGAAGCGGGGGGAAGGACAATGAGCAGTTCTTC. The V call is TRBV9, the J call TRBJ2-1, with TRBD2 matching over 9 bases. Per the germline V gene, CDR1 is SGDLS and CDR2 is YYNGEE. CDR3 length: 15 residues. V dropped 4 bases and J dropped 5; count of bases not matched to a gene: 7.

This chain links TRBV7-9 with TRBJ1-4; TRBD1 agrees at 8 bases. The V gene's germline CDR1 is SEHNR and CDR2 FQNEAQ (reference sequence). V lost 4 bases and J lost 6; bases outside the gene matches: 7. This CDR3 is 15 amino acids long. CDR3 amino acids: CASSSRQGTDEKLFF. Written as DNA, the CDR3 is TGTGCCAGCAGCTCAAGACAGGGGACGGATGAAAAACTGTTTTTT. The full variable domain, its missing parts supplied by reference TRBV7-9 and TRBJ1-4, is DTGVSQNPRHKITKRGQNVTFRCDPISEHNRLYWYRQTLGQGPEFLTYFQNEAQLEKSRLLSDRFSAERPKGSFSTLEIQRTEQGDSAMYLCASSSRQGTDEKLFFGSGTQLSVL.

The rearrangement uses TRBV12-5 and TRBJ2-7; D uncertain. The germline V and J ends were trimmed by 6 bases and 7 bases, with 10 bases remaining between them. Germline CDR1 reads LGHNT; CDR2 reads FRNRAP. This CDR3 has 11 residues. CDR3 residues: CASGYAGEQYF. In DNA form, the CDR3 reads TGTGCTAGTGGGTACGCAGGAGAGCAGTACTTC.

CDR3 region: CASSLVPGGNEQFF. For the CDR3, the DNA is TGCGCCAGCAGCTTGGTTCCCGGGGGAAATGAGCAGTTCTTC. V and J are TRBV5-1 and TRBJ2-1, with D tentatively TRBD2 (6 bases). Germline assignment: CDR1 SGHRS and CDR2 YFSETQ. Trimming removed 0 bases from V and 7 bases from J, with 11 bases in between. The CDR3 covers 14 residues. Filled out from reference TRBV5-1 and TRBJ2-1, the complete variable domain reads KAGVTQTPRYLIKTRGQQVTLSCSPISGHRSVSWYQQTPGQGLQFLFEYFSETQRNKGNFPGRFSGRQFSNSRSEMNVSTLELGDSALYLCASSLVPGGNEQFFGPGTRLTVL.

The chain carries TRBV5-1 and TRBJ2-1; D is perhaps TRBD2 (5 bases). Per the germline V gene, CDR1 is SGHRS and CDR2 is YFSETQ. The CDR3 extends over 14 amino acids. V dropped 0 bases and J dropped 6 bases, with 10 bases sitting between them. The CDR3 is CASSLGAGGNEQFF. Here the CDR3 DNA reads TGCGCCAGCAGCTTGGGGGCGGGTGGCAATGAGCAGTTCTTC.

The rearrangement joins TRBV2 to TRBJ2-5; the match to TRBD2 covers 9 bases. This CDR3 region has 15 residues. J gave up 3 bases and V 4 bases, and 6 bases lay outside the gene matches. CDR1 is SNHLY and CDR2 is FYNNEI in the germline V gene. The chain's CDR3 is CASSGGLAGKETQYF. CDR3 DNA: TGTGCCAGCAGTGGAGGGCTAGCGGGAAAAGAGACCCAGTACTTC.

This clone showed up just a few times. The V gene is TRBV5-1, the J gene TRBJ2-1; D is undetermined. The CDR3 is 13 residues long. The V gene's germline CDR1 is SGHRS and CDR2 YFSETQ. V was clipped by 0 bases and J by 7 bases, with 8 bases between them. Here the CDR3 DNA reads TGCGCCAGCAGCTTGGAACCGGAGAATGAGCAGTTCTTC. Its translation: CASSLEPENEQFF.

The chain is built from TRBV30 and TRBJ1-4; D possibly corresponds to TRBD1 (5 bases). Germline CDR1 GTSNPN, CDR2 SVGIG (reference sequence). V lost 5 bases and J lost 8, with 15 bases in between. This CDR3 has 13 residues. Here the CDR3 DNA reads TGTGCCTGGGCGAGGGGAGGTGGCGAAAAACTGTTTTTT. This codes for CAWARGGGEKLFF.

V and J are TRBV29-1 and TRBJ2-1; TRBD1 aligns across 11 bases. CDR1 is SQVTM, CDR2 ANQGSEA, per germline. The length of the CDR3 is 15 residues. The junction had 4 bases not matched to a gene; V was cut back by 5 bases and J by 1 base. Here the CDR3 DNA reads TGCAGCGTTTACCGGGACAGGGGGTCCTACAATGAGCAGTTCTTC. This codes for CSVYRDRGSYNEQFF.

The V gene is TRBV7-9, the J gene TRBJ1-2; a possible D gene is TRBD1 (6 bases). The CDR3 covers 14 residues. V gave up 4 bases and J gave up 2 bases, with 11 bases separating them. Germline lookup yields CDR1 SEHNR and CDR2 FQNEAQ (reference sequence). Written as DNA, the CDR3 is TGTGCCAGCAGCTCCCGGACAGAAAACTATGGCTACACCTTC. This gives the protein CASSSRTENYGYTF.

The chain combines TRBV7-2 with TRBJ1-4; the D gene is possibly TRBD1 (6 bases). The CDR3 spans 15 residues. Looked up from germline, CDR1 is SGHTA and CDR2 is FQGNSA. V was cut by 5 bases and J by 2 bases, with 12 bases left in between. This chain's CDR3 is CASSRGGETNEKLFF. CDR3 nucleotide sequence: TGTGCCAGCAGCAGGGGGGGGGAGACTAATGAAAAACTGTTTTTT.

To note about this clone: Compared with germline, one end of the junction differs, possibly owing to a read error. This chain joins TRBV7-7 and TRBJ2-5, with D perhaps matching TRBD2 (5 bases). CDR1 and CDR2 (germline): SSHAT, FNYEAQ (reference sequence). The CDR3 loop spans 13 amino acids. This chain's CDR3 is CASTPGTQETQYF. CDR3 bases: TGTGCTAGCACCCCGGGAACCCAAGAGACCCAGTACTTC.

This chain joins TRBV2 and TRBJ2-3, with 10 bases that match TRBD2. V gave up 5 bases and J gave up 2 bases; unmatched junction bases: 7. CDR3 length: 16 amino acids. Germline V gives CDR1 SNHLY, CDR2 FYNNEI. The CDR3 nucleotides are TGTGCCAGCAGTAGCCCTAGCGGGAGAACCACAGATACGCAGTATTTT. This sequence encodes CASSSPSGRTTDTQYF. Complete variable domain (other parts from reference TRBV2 and TRBJ2-3): EPEVTQTPSHQVTQMGQEVILRCVPISNHLYFYWYRQILGQKVEFLVSFYNNEISEKSEIFDDQFSVERPDGSNFTLKIRSTKLEDSAMYFCASSSPSGRTTDTQYFGPGTRLTVL.

V gene TRBV5-1 combines with J gene TRBJ1-1; maybe TRBD1 (5 bases). Germline V gene lookup returns CDR1 SGHRS and CDR2 YFSETQ. Trimming took 0 bases from V and 4 from J, leaving 13 bases between them. This CDR3 contains 15 residues. CDR3 bases: TGCGCCAGCAGCTTGGCCGGCAGGGAGGGCACTGAAGCTTTCTTT. Translated, it gives CASSLAGREGTEAFF.

This clone has a single count. This sequence joins TRBV10-3 and TRBJ2-4; D is undetermined. Looked up from germline, CDR1 is ENHRY and CDR2 is SYGVKD. CDR3 length: 15 amino acids. V gave up 3 bases and J gave up 0 bases, with 9 bases separating them. The CDR3 coding sequence is TGTGCCATCAGTGAAGAGTCTTTAGCCAAAAACATTCAGTACTTC. Translation gives CAISEESLAKNIQYF.

This clone has just a few counts. J is TRBJ2-3 and V is TRBV28; 11 positions match TRBD2. V was clipped by 5 bases and J by 4 bases; unmatched bases: 5. Germline V gene data show CDR1 as MDHEN and CDR2 as SYDVKM. CDR3 size: 15 residues. The CDR3 coding sequence is TGTGCCAGCAGTACTAGCGGGAGACCCCCAGATACGCAGTATTTT. Translation: CASSTSGRPPDTQYF.

The chain is built from TRBV5-1 and TRBJ1-2, with D perhaps TRBD1 (6 bases). Between the trimmed V and J ends, which lost 3 bases and 5 bases, there was a span of 17 bases. There are 15 residues in the CDR3. Germline assignment: CDR1 SGHRS and CDR2 YFSETQ. CDR3 bases: TGCGCCAGCAGCTCTGCGGGCAGGGGCAGGTATGGCTACACCTTC. Protein sequence: CASSSAGRGRYGYTF.

The chain uses TRBV23-1 and TRBJ2-3; D may be TRBD2 (5 bases). TRBV23-1 is sorted into the ORF group, with uncertain function. CDR3 length: 14 amino acids. Trimming removed 6 bases at V and 6 bases at J, with 16 bases between. CDR3 coding DNA: TGCGCCAGCAGAACCCCCGCGGAGGAGGATACGCAGTATTTT. As protein: CASRTPAEEDTQYF.

The DNA for the CDR3 is TGCGCCAGCAGTCAAGCGCAGGGTACCAGCTATGTTTTTGCGAACACTGAAGCTTTCTTT. Translation gives CASSQAQGTSYVFANTEAFF. The chain has TRBV23-1 and TRBJ1-1, with D possibly matching TRBD1 (5 bases). TRBV23-1 is an ORF, with its function uncertain. This CDR3 region has 20 residues. Between the trimmed V and J ends, which lost 2 bases and 1 base, there was a span of 26 bases.

This clone was found once. This sequence joins TRBV5-4 and TRBJ1-2; D remains unclear. CDR3 length: 13 residues. Germline V gene data show CDR1 as SGHNT and CDR2 as YYREEE (reference sequence). The V and J ends lost 4 bases and 14 bases respectively, with 21 bases between them. CDR3 protein: CASSKEGPGLLTF. The DNA of the CDR3 is TGTGCCAGCAGCAAGGAGGGCCCTGGATTGTTAACCTTC.

The chain carries TRBV2 and TRBJ2-3; D is unclear. Trimming shortened V by 7 bases and J by 4 bases, and 6 bases separated the two germline ends. Germline CDR1 and CDR2: SNHLY and FYNNEI. The CDR3 is made up of 11 amino acids. CDR3 sequence: CASTIADTQYF. The CDR3, as DNA: TGTGCCAGCACCATAGCAGATACGCAGTATTTT. The entire variable domain, with the rest obtained from reference TRBV2 and TRBJ2-3, is as follows: EPEVTQTPSHQVTQMGQEVILRCVPISNHLYFYWYRQILGQKVEFLVSFYNNEISEKSEIFDDQFSVERPDGSNFTLKIRSTKLEDSAMYFCASTIADTQYFGPGTRLTVL.

CDR3 loop: CASSYRGAEAFF. The CDR3 DNA is TGTGCCAGCAGTTACAGGGGCGCTGAAGCTTTCTTT. The chain combines TRBV6-5 with TRBJ1-1; D might be TRBD1 (5 bases). CDR3 size: 12 residues. Trimming pared 2 bases from V and 6 bases from J, leaving 7 bases between. Germline loops: CDR1 MNHEY, CDR2 SVGAGI.